The rows below give T cell receptor beta chains drawn from one sample of a study of T cell responses to AZD1222 COVID-19 vaccine. TCRdb's copy holds only in-frame clones and misses some; the assay was immunoSEQ multiplex PCR. The sample holds tens of thousands of clones, around 90% seen once. The sample here was peripheral blood, taken 28 days after the second AZD1222 dose. All receptors derive from an adult who received the AZD1222 COVID-19 vaccine. Both conserved end residues are part of each CDR3. The order of the fields is CDR3 protein, CDR3 DNA, V gene, clone size, D gene, J gene. A D gene is named only where the DNA matches it firmly. Expanded clones get a size class; other rows say once, few or many, or leave the size out.

CASSVQGYEQYF | TGTGCCAGCAGCGTCCAGGGCTACGAGCAGTACTTC | TRBV11-1 | . | . | TRBJ2-7
CASSIDSTGELFF | TGTGCCAGCAGCATAGACAGCACCGGGGAGCTGTTTTTT | TRBV5-4 | . | . | TRBJ2-2
CASSNSGGPNTDTQYF | TGTGCCAGCAGCAATAGCGGGGGCCCCAACACAGATACGCAGTATTTT | TRBV13 | . | TRBD2 | TRBJ2-3
CATSRDRQLGYTF | TGTGCCACCAGCAGAGATAGGCAGCTTGGCTACACCTTC | TRBV15 | . | . | TRBJ1-2
CASSPKGPDTQYF | TGTGCCAGCAGCCCTAAGGGCCCAGATACGCAGTATTTT | TRBV7-9 | . | . | TRBJ2-3
CASRWAEGASYGYTF | TGTGCCAGTCGATGGGCGGAGGGGGCGAGTTATGGCTACACCTTC | TRBV19 | . | TRBD1 | TRBJ1-2
CAWSVLSGNTIYF | TGTGCCTGGAGTGTCCTCTCTGGAAACACCATATATTTT | TRBV30 | . | . | TRBJ1-3
CASSYGQGFGEQFF | TGTGCCAGCAGTTACGGACAGGGTTTCGGTGAGCAGTTCTTC | TRBV6-5 | . | TRBD1 | TRBJ2-1
CASSSGTGDWTEAFF | TGTGCCAGCAGCTCCGGGACAGGGGATTGGACTGAAGCTTTCTTT | TRBV7-6 | . | TRBD1 | TRBJ1-1
CASSQPRQGAGNTIYF | TGCGCCAGCAGCCAACCTCGACAGGGGGCAGGAAACACCATATATTTT | TRBV4-1 | . | TRBD1 | TRBJ1-3
CASSLAGRYNEQFF | TGTGCCAGTAGTCTAGCGGGGCGCTACAATGAGCAGTTCTTC | TRBV3-1/TRBV3-2 | . | TRBD2 | TRBJ2-1
CASSEAGQWKQFF | TGTGCCAGCAGTGAGGCAGGGCAGTGGAAGCAGTTCTTC | TRBV25-1 | . | . | TRBJ2-1
CASTPFVGQGGQPQHF | TGTGCCAGTACCCCATTCGTTGGACAGGGAGGTCAGCCCCAGCATTTT | TRBV19 | . | TRBD1 | TRBJ1-5
CASSYQETQYF | TGCGCCAGCAGCTACCAAGAGACCCAGTACTTC | TRBV5-1 | once | . | TRBJ2-5
CASSFEVASYEQYF | TGCGCCAGCAGCTTTGAGGTCGCCAGCTACGAGCAGTACTTC | TRBV5-1 | . | . | TRBJ2-7
CASTPNRASDSPLHF | TGTGCCAGTACCCCTAACAGGGCCTCGGATTCACCCCTCCACTTT | TRBV19 | . | . | TRBJ1-6
CASSRQGNTEAFF | TGTGCCAGCAGCCGACAGGGGAACACTGAAGCTTTCTTT | TRBV7-3 | . | TRBD1 | TRBJ1-1
CASNRGRDRAYEQYF | TGTGCCAGTAACCGGGGGAGGGACAGAGCCTACGAGCAGTACTTC | TRBV19 | . | . | TRBJ2-7
CASSDLDSQETQYF | TGCGCCAGCAGTGACCTGGACAGTCAAGAGACCCAGTACTTC | TRBV10-2 | . | . | TRBJ2-5
CASSEGGSGGPSTDTQYF | TGTGCCAGCAGTGAAGGGGGTAGCGGGGGGCCTAGCACAGATACGCAGTATTTT | TRBV2 | . | TRBD2 | TRBJ2-3
CATAGSGGTDTQYF | TGTGCCACCGCGGGGTCCGGCGGGACAGATACGCAGTATTTT | TRBV24-1 | . | . | TRBJ2-3
CASSLASLGTGYASQETQYF | TGTGCCAGCAGCTTAGCGTCGCTAGGGACAGGGTATGCGTCCCAAGAGACCCAGTACTTC | TRBV7-2 | . | TRBD1 | TRBJ2-5
CASSPGGGEYGYTF | TGCGCCAGCAGCCCTGGCGGGGGGGAGTATGGCTACACCTTC | TRBV5-1 | . | . | TRBJ1-2
CASSDPLACRSYEQYF | TGTGCCAGCAGTGACCCCCTGGCGTGCCGGTCCTACGAGCAGTACTTC | TRBV6-4 | . | . | TRBJ2-7
CATSRDPRDRGMNTEAFF | TGTGCCACCAGCAGAGACCCGAGGGACAGGGGGATGAACACTGAAGCTTTCTTT | TRBV15 | . | TRBD1 | TRBJ1-1
CASSKKPPDRLTSGNTIYF | TGTGCCAGTAGTAAGAAGCCCCCGGACAGGCTTACCTCTGGAAACACCATATATTTT | TRBV19 | . | TRBD1 | TRBJ1-3
CASSPLGIDHGSGNTIYF | TGTGCCAGCTCACCACTAGGGATTGATCACGGGTCTGGAAACACCATATATTTT | TRBV18 | . | . | TRBJ1-3
CASTQAGAPGNTIYF | TGTGCCAGCACCCAGGCGGGGGCTCCTGGAAACACCATATATTTT | TRBV5-4 | . | . | TRBJ1-3
CASSHGQGSEAFF | TGTGCCAGCAGTCACGGACAGGGGTCTGAAGCTTTCTTT | TRBV11-1 | . | TRBD1 | TRBJ1-1
CASSLTSGASPLHF | TGTGCCAGCAGCTTGACCTCAGGGGCTTCACCCCTCCACTTT | TRBV7-2 | few | . | TRBJ1-6
CASRGDSEKLFF | TGTGCCAGCAGAGGGGACAGTGAAAAACTGTTTTTT | TRBV6-5 | . | TRBD1 | TRBJ1-4
CASTPGGGSEQYF | TGTGCCAGCACCCCCGGGGGGGGGTCCGAGCAGTACTTC | TRBV6-5 | . | TRBD2 | TRBJ2-7
CASNPDRVGNTIYF | TGTGCCAGTAACCCGGACAGGGTTGGAAACACCATATATTTT | TRBV19 | . | TRBD1 | TRBJ1-3
CASSVAAAPNTGELFF | TGTGCCAGCAGCGTAGCGGCAGCCCCGAACACCGGGGAGCTGTTTTTT | TRBV9 | once | . | TRBJ2-2
CASSWTPGQFKETQYF | TGTGCCAGCAGCTGGACCCCGGGACAGTTTAAAGAGACCCAGTACTTC | TRBV7-9 | . | TRBD1 | TRBJ2-5
CASSQDRSGANVLTF | TGTGCCAGCAGCCAAGATCGCTCTGGGGCCAACGTCCTGACTTTC | TRBV4-2 | once | . | TRBJ2-6
CASSEITSTAEQYF | TGTGCCAGTAGCGAAATTACTTCGACGGCAGAGCAGTACTTC | TRBV19 | . | . | TRBJ2-7
CASSLDTGLNYGYTF | TGTGCCAGCAGCTTAGATACAGGACTTAACTATGGCTACACCTTC | TRBV11-2 | once | . | TRBJ1-2
CATSRTGYSNQPQHF | TGTGCCACCAGCAGAACAGGTTATAGCAATCAGCCCCAGCATTTT | TRBV15 | . | . | TRBJ1-5
CASSLRGMSTEAFF | TGTGCCAGCAGCTTAAGGGGTATGAGCACTGAAGCTTTCTTT | TRBV11-2 | . | . | TRBJ1-1
CASSPGTEAYIQYF | TGTGCCAGCAGCCCCGGGACAGAGGCTTACATTCAGTACTTC | TRBV3-1/TRBV3-2 | . | TRBD1 | TRBJ2-4
CASNYRDRSTDTQYF | TGTGCCAGTAATTACCGGGACAGATCAACAGATACGCAGTATTTT | TRBV19 | . | TRBD1 | TRBJ2-3
CASSLGPAETQYF | TGTGCCAGCAGCTTAGGGCCCGCGGAGACCCAGTACTTC | TRBV7-6 | . | . | TRBJ2-5
CATSSRDHYVSSYNSPLHF | TGTGCCACCAGCAGTAGAGACCACTACGTGAGCTCCTATAATTCACCCCTCCACTTT | TRBV15 | . | . | TRBJ1-6
CSAASNRGRETQYF | TGCAGCGCCGCAAGCAACAGGGGGCGGGAGACCCAGTACTTC | TRBV29-1 | . | TRBD1 | TRBJ2-5